The 24 T cell receptor beta chains below all came from one sample that was sequenced in a study of shared clonotypes between healthy human individuals. Profiling relied on immunoSEQ multiplex PCR, and the TCRdb table lists in-frame clones only, not all of them. The sample has approximately 1,500,000 clones, 95% to 99% seen once. Sequencing used naive CD4+ T cells sorted from blood. Subset here: CD45RA+ positively selected. These receptors were collected from a man aged 25 to 40 in good health.

This chain joins TRBV10-1 and TRBJ2-7; D call uncertain. V lost 3 bases and J lost 5, with 14 bases in between. The CDR3 extends over 14 amino acids. Germline loops: CDR1 WNHNN, CDR2 SYGVQD (reference sequence). The CDR3 reads CASSDSRSNDEQYF. Written as DNA, the CDR3 is TGCGCCAGCAGTGACTCCCGGTCCAACGACGAGCAGTACTTC.

The chain employs TRBV4-1 and TRBJ1-5; 7 bases agree with TRBD1. Germline V gene sequence: CDR1 MGHRA, CDR2 YSYEKL. This CDR3 spans 16 amino acids. V was clipped by 0 bases and J by 11 bases; unmatched bases: 13. CDR3 amino acids: CASSQDIDRVSGAQHF. The CDR3 DNA reads TGCGCCAGCAGCCAAGATATTGACAGGGTTAGTGGGGCCCAGCATTTT.

The V call is TRBV10-3, the J call TRBJ2-7; 9 nucleotides match TRBD2. In germline, CDR1 is ENHRY, CDR2 SYGVKD. The length of the CDR3 is 15 residues. The V gene end was trimmed by 3 bases and the J gene end by 4 bases; junction bases not matched to a gene: 7. The CDR3 DNA reads as TGTGCCATCAGTGAACGCGCGGGAGGGTTATACGAGCAGTACTTC. Translating gives CAISERAGGLYEQYF.

The CDR3 bases are TGCGCCAGCAGCCTAGACGCAGACGGGGAGCTGTTTTTT. It translates to CASSLDADGELFF. The V call is TRBV5-1, the J call TRBJ2-2; no firm D call. Germline CDR1 is SGHRS and CDR2 is YFSETQ. This CDR3 is 13 amino acids long. V was shortened by 4 bases and J by 7 bases, with 11 bases between the two germline ends.

A note on this clone: This specimen includes other DNA sequences encoding the same CDR3. The gene calls are TRBV5-1 and TRBJ2-7; tentatively, D is TRBD1 or TRBD2 (5 bases each). This CDR3 is 12 amino acids long. V was cut by 0 bases and J by 5 bases, with 6 bases left in between. CDR1 is SGHRS and CDR2 is YFSETQ in the germline V gene. CDR3 coding DNA: TGCGCCAGCAGCTTGGGAGGGGACGAGCAGTACTTC. Encoded protein: CASSLGGDEQYF.

The chain's CDR3 is CASSLGDTYEQYF. The CDR3 coding sequence is TGTGCCAGCAGCTTGGGGGACACCTACGAGCAGTACTTC. This sequence joins TRBV5-4 and TRBJ2-7; D possibly corresponds to TRBD1 (6 bases). The CDR3 extends over 13 amino acids. V was trimmed by 0 bases and J by 2 bases, leaving 6 bases between them. In germline, CDR1 is SGHNT, CDR2 YYREEE (reference sequence). The full variable domain, completed using reference TRBV5-4 and TRBJ2-7, is ETGVTQSPTHLIKTRGQQVTLRCSSQSGHNTVSWYQQALGQGPQFIFQYYREEENGRGNFPPRFSGLQFPNYSSELNVNALELDDSALYLCASSLGDTYEQYFGPGTRLTVT.

The chain recombines TRBV5-4 with TRBJ2-1; tentative D call: TRBD2 (6 bases). Trimming took off 3 bases at V and 0 bases at J, with 13 bases between the two ends. The CDR3 runs 16 residues. CDR1 and CDR2 from the germline V gene are SGHNT and YYREEE (reference sequence). CDR3 protein: CASSSWDWYSYNEQFF. As DNA, the CDR3 is TGTGCCAGCAGCTCATGGGACTGGTACTCCTACAATGAGCAGTTCTTC.

This chain links TRBV11-3 with TRBJ1-1, with TRBD1 matching over 7 bases. Trimming took 1 base from V and 1 from J; bases not matched to a gene: 12. Germline CDR1 is SGHNT and CDR2 is YENEEA. The CDR3 spans 18 residues. DNA of the CDR3: TGTGCCAGCAGCTTAGCTGGGTTGGCAGGGGGAGGGAACACTGAAGCTTTCTTT. Its protein product is CASSLAGLAGGGNTEAFF.

A single count supports this clone. The chain uses TRBV6-5 and TRBJ2-7; 7 bases agree with TRBD2. After removal of 0 bases from V and 1 base from J, the junction contained 6 bases not matched to a gene. The CDR3 sequence is 16 residues long. CDR1 and CDR2 from the germline V gene are MNHEY and SVGAGI. This CDR3 reads CASSYSIGGWSYEQYF. The CDR3 DNA is TGTGCCAGCAGTTACTCGATCGGGGGGTGGTCCTACGAGCAGTACTTC.

This sequence joins TRBV7-9 and TRBJ2-7; TRBD2 agrees at 10 bases. The trim removed 1 base at V and 0 bases at J, leaving 6 bases unmatched. The germline gives CDR1 SEHNR, CDR2 FQNEAQ (reference sequence). CDR3 length: 17 residues. The CDR3 here is CASSLGGASGSSYEQYF. The CDR3 nucleotides read TGTGCCAGCAGCTTAGGGGGTGCTAGCGGGAGCTCCTACGAGCAGTACTTC.

The chain uses TRBV5-1 and TRBJ2-7; D is unclear. V gave up 4 bases and J gave up 0 bases, with 14 bases separating them. CDR3 length: 15 residues. Germline V lookup: CDR1 SGHRS, CDR2 YFSETQ. This CDR3 reads CASSVPVGSSYEQYF. The CDR3 bases are TGCGCCAGCAGCGTTCCGGTGGGTTCCTCCTACGAGCAGTACTTC.

Comments on this clone: One junction end does not reproduce the germline sequence, and a read error may be involved. The chain combines TRBV4-3 with TRBJ2-7; 9 bases are a match to TRBD1. The CDR3 is made up of 12 amino acids. Germline V gives CDR1 LGHNA, CDR2 YSLEER. The CDR3 sequence: CASSHTGGGLSF. CDR3 coding DNA: TGCGCCAGCAGCCACACAGGGGGCGGGCTGAGCTTC.

This clone appeared a single time. V gene TRBV4-1 combines with J gene TRBJ2-7; the match to TRBD2 covers 11 bases. The CDR3 has 17 amino acids. V lost 5 bases to trimming and J lost 0 bases; unmatched junction nucleotides: 9. Per germline, CDR1 MGHRA and CDR2 YSYEKL. The CDR3 region has the DNA TGCGCCAGCAGCAACTATCTGACTAGCGGGATCTCCTACGAGCAGTACTTC. It encodes CASSNYLTSGISYEQYF.

The chain links TRBV7-2 to TRBJ1-5; TRBD1 matches at 12 bases. The CDR3 is 16 residues long. Unmatched junction bases numbered 6, after V lost 6 bases and J lost 3 bases. Germline values: CDR1 SGHTA, CDR2 FQGNSA. The CDR3 protein is CASSSEGQGANQPQHF. CDR3 coding DNA: TGTGCCAGCAGTTCTGAGGGACAGGGGGCCAATCAGCCCCAGCATTTT. Full variable domain (missing parts from reference TRBV7-2 and TRBJ1-5): GAGVSQSPSNKVTEKGKDVELRCDPISGHTALYWYRQSLGQGLEFLIYFQGNSAPDKSGLPSDRFSAERTGGSVSTLTIQRTQQEDSAVYLCASSSEGQGANQPQHFGDGTRLSIL.

The chain joins TRBV7-2 to TRBJ2-5; D is possibly TRBD1 (5 bases). V was clipped by 4 bases and J by 3 bases, with 12 bases between them. The CDR3 extends over 14 amino acids. In germline, CDR1 is SGHTA, CDR2 FQGNSA. CDR3 amino acids: CASSSRTWKETQYF. CDR3 nucleotides: TGTGCCAGCAGCTCCCGGACATGGAAAGAGACCCAGTACTTC. The whole variable domain, remainder taken from reference TRBV7-2 and TRBJ2-5, is GAGVSQSPSNKVTEKGKDVELRCDPISGHTALYWYRQSLGQGLEFLIYFQGNSAPDKSGLPSDRFSAERTGGSVSTLTIQRTQQEDSAVYLCASSSRTWKETQYFGPGTRLLVL.

The rearrangement links TRBV19 to TRBJ2-1; TRBD2 matches 7 bases. CDR3 length equals 14 residues. J gave up 8 bases and V 7 bases, and 11 bases lay outside the gene matches. Per germline, CDR1 LNHDA and CDR2 SQIVND (reference sequence). The CDR3 reads CASMERGGPDEQFF. CDR3 coding DNA: TGTGCCAGTATGGAGAGGGGAGGGCCAGATGAGCAGTTCTTC. Full variable domain (rest looked up from reference TRBV19 and TRBJ2-1): DGGITQSPKYLFRKEGQNVTLSCEQNLNHDAMYWYRQDPGQGLRLIYYSQIVNDFQKGDIAEGYSVSREKKESFPLTVTSAQKNPTAFYLCASMERGGPDEQFFGPGTRLTVL.

This sequence joins TRBV29-1 and TRBJ2-7; TRBD1 agrees at 8 bases. The junction had 7 bases not matched to a gene; V was cut back by 4 bases and J by 2 bases. Germline V lookup: CDR1 SQVTM, CDR2 ANQGSEA. The CDR3 spans 14 residues. The CDR3 sequence is CSVVSQGATYEQYF. CDR3 bases: TGCAGCGTTGTAAGCCAGGGGGCGACCTACGAGCAGTACTTC.

The rearrangement uses TRBV5-5 and TRBJ2-5; D is uncertain. The germline V gene has CDR1 SGHKS and CDR2 YYEKEE (reference sequence). V lost 3 bases to trimming and J lost 0 bases, with 9 bases between them. The CDR3 has 14 amino acids. CDR3 amino acids: CASSWGSYQETQYF. DNA of the CDR3: TGTGCCAGCAGCTGGGGAAGCTACCAAGAGACCCAGTACTTC. The variable domain in full, completed from reference TRBV5-5 and TRBJ2-5, reads DAGVTQSPTHLIKTRGQQVTLRCSPISGHKSVSWYQQVLGQGPQFIFQYYEKEERGRGNFPDRFSARQFPNYSSELNVNALLLGDSALYLCASSWGSYQETQYFGPGTRLLVL.

This sequence joins TRBV18 and TRBJ1-5, with TRBD1 matching over 11 bases. CDR1 KGHSH and CDR2 LQKENI come from the germline V gene. The CDR3 extends over 15 amino acids. The trim removed 5 bases at V and 4 bases at J, leaving 4 bases unmatched. CDR3 sequence (DNA): TGTGCCAGCTCAAGAGGGACAGGGGGTAATCAGCCCCAGCATTTT. This sequence encodes CASSRGTGGNQPQHF.

Concerning this clone: Other DNA variants within this sample encode the same CDR3. V and J are TRBV6-5 and TRBJ2-7, with 10 bases matching TRBD1. This CDR3 comprises 14 residues. The germline V gene encodes CDR1 MNHEY and CDR2 SVGAGI. V gave up 6 bases and J gave up 3 bases; unmatched junction bases: 5. In DNA form, the CDR3 reads TGTGCCAGCAGCAGGGACAGGGGAAGCTACGAGCAGTACTTC. Amino acid sequence: CASSRDRGSYEQYF.

The V call is TRBV4-2, the J call TRBJ1-2, with D unresolved. Per germline, CDR1 LGHNA and CDR2 YNFKEQ. V lost 4 bases and J lost 3, with 15 bases in between. CDR3 size: 15 residues. CDR3 loop: CASSPTGGKDYGYTF. The CDR3 DNA reads as TGTGCCAGCAGCCCGACGGGAGGTAAGGACTATGGCTACACCTTC.

The chain uses TRBV19 and TRBJ1-1; no definite D call. The CDR3 consists of 14 residues. The germline gives CDR1 LNHDA, CDR2 SQIVND (reference sequence). Trimming took 3 bases from V and 2 from J, leaving 10 bases between them. The CDR3 loop is CASSMVLINTEAFF. The CDR3, as DNA: TGTGCCAGTAGTATGGTACTGATTAACACTGAAGCTTTCTTT.

The chain joins TRBV7-9 to TRBJ2-7; possible D gene TRBD1, 5 bases. The V and J ends lost 5 bases and 1 base respectively, with 12 bases between them. The CDR3 runs to 14 residues. CDR1 and CDR2 (germline): SEHNR, FQNEAQ (reference sequence). Here the CDR3 reads CASSPARASYEQYF. The CDR3 DNA sequence: TGTGCCAGCAGCCCCGCCAGGGCTTCCTACGAGCAGTACTTC.

V and J are TRBV6-1 and TRBJ1-1; no firm D call. There are 15 residues in the CDR3. Trimming pared 0 bases from V and 3 bases from J, leaving 11 bases between. The V gene's germline CDR1 is MNHNS and CDR2 SASEGT. CDR3 in DNA: TGTGCCAGCAGTGAAGCGCATAGGAGGGACACTGAAGCTTTCTTT. Translated: CASSEAHRRDTEAFF.